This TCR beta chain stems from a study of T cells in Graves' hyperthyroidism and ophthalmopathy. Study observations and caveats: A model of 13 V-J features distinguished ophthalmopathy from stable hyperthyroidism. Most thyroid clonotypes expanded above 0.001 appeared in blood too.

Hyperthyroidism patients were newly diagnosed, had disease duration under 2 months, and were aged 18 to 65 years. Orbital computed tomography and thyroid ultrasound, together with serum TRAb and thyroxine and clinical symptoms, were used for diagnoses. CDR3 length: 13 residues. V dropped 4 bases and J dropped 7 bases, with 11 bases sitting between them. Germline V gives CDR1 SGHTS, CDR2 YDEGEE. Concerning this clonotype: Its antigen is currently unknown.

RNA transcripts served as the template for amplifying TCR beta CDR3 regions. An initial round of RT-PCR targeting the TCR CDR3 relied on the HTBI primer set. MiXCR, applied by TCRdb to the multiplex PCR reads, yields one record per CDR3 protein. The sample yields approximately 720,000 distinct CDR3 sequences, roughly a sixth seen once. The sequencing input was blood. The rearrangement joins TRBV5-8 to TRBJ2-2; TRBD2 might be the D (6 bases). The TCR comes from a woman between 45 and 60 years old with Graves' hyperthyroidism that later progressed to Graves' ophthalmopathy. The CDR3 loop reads CASSPRRGGELFF. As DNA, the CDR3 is TGTGCCAGCAGCCCCCGGAGGGGCGGGGAGCTGTTTTTT.